The 19 T cell receptor beta chains in this list originate from one sample, sequenced in a study of T cell repertoires in cytomegalovirus infection. Each CDR3 protein gets one entry after TCRdb re-called the reads with MiXCR. In the table there are under 90,000 distinct CDR3 sequences, 20% to 25% of which are singletons. For these TCRs, the target antigens are not known. Sequences were obtained from PBMCs, sequenced either directly or after in vitro stimulation (not recorded which). The receptors come from a human donor in good health (CMV status not recorded). Some clones in this sample may be carry-over from other donors' samples.

The gene calls are TRBV12-3 or TRBV12-4 and TRBJ2-2, with D possibly matching TRBD2 (5 bases). V was clipped by 6 bases and J by 4 bases, with 15 bases between them. This CDR3 is 15 amino acids long. The CDR3 region is CASSRSSVVTGELFF. The CDR3 coding sequence is TGTGCCAGCAGCCGGAGTAGCGTGGTCACCGGGGAGCTGTTTTTT.

This clonotype was detected only a few times. V gene TRBV15 combines with J gene TRBJ2-3; 7 positions agree with TRBD2. The junction had 12 bases not matched to a gene; V was cut back by 0 bases and J by 3 bases. Germline assignment: CDR1 LNHNV and CDR2 YYDKDF (reference sequence). CDR3 length: 18 amino acids. The CDR3 region is CATSRDLFAGVGTDTQYF. Here the CDR3 DNA reads TGTGCCACCAGCAGAGATCTTTTTGCGGGAGTAGGGACAGATACGCAGTATTTT.

The chain uses TRBV7-8 and TRBJ2-1; 15 bases line up with TRBD2. The V segment lost 2 bases and the J segment 3 bases; nucleotides outside the gene matches: 8. There are 19 residues in the CDR3. Per the germline V gene, CDR1 is SGHVS and CDR2 is FQNEAQ. In DNA form, the CDR3 reads TGTGCCAGCAGCTTATCCTTCGGACTAGCGGGAGGGCGCTACAATGAGCAGTTCTTC. This codes for CASSLSFGLAGGRYNEQFF. Based on the CDR3 plus reference TRBV7-8 and TRBJ2-1, the full variable domain is GAGVSQSPRYKVAKRGQDVALRCDPISGHVSLFWYQQALGQGPEFLTYFQNEAQLDKSGLPSDRFFAERPEGSVSTLKIQRTQQEDSAVYLCASSLSFGLAGGRYNEQFFGPGTRLTVL.

V gene TRBV7-6 combines with J gene TRBJ2-1; 13 positions match TRBD2. The V segment lost 5 bases and the J segment 7 bases; nucleotides outside the gene matches: 2. The CDR3 consists of 14 residues. Germline CDR1 reads SGHVS; CDR2 reads FNYEAQ. The CDR3 DNA follows: TGTGCCAGCAGCCAGGGACTAGCGGGAAATGAGCAGTTCTTC. It codes for CASSQGLAGNEQFF.

The chain combines TRBV27 with TRBJ1-3; no firm D call. The V gene's germline CDR1 is MNHEY and CDR2 SMNVEV (reference sequence). V gave up 6 bases and J gave up 5 bases, with 14 bases separating them. The CDR3 sequence is 14 residues long. CDR3 sequence: CASSPNAVRNTIYF. As DNA, the CDR3 is TGTGCCAGCAGCCCAAATGCCGTCCGAAACACCATATATTTT.

This rearrangement joins TRBV6-2 or TRBV6-3 to TRBJ2-3; D not resolved. The germline V gene has CDR1 MNHEY and CDR2 SVGEGT. V lost 8 bases, J lost 5 bases, and 8 bases lay in between. This CDR3 comprises 11 residues. In DNA form, the CDR3 reads TGTGCCAGCTCCAACGGAGATACGCAGTATTTT. Encoded protein: CASSNGDTQYF.

In its sample, this clonotype was seen a few times. The chain uses TRBV12-3 or TRBV12-4 and TRBJ1-1; no reliable D call. The V gene lost 2 bases and the J gene lost 6 bases, with 10 bases spanning the gap. The CDR3 is made up of 13 amino acids. The CDR3 sequence is CASSLKGNSEAFF. The CDR3 DNA follows: TGTGCCAGCAGTTTAAAGGGCAACTCTGAAGCTTTCTTT.

V and J are TRBV12-3 or TRBV12-4 and TRBJ1-4; D is undetermined. V lost 5 bases to trimming and J lost 0 bases, with 13 bases between them. The CDR3 runs 16 residues. The chain's CDR3 is CASSLRGRATNEKLFF. In DNA form, the CDR3 reads TGTGCCAGCAGTCTCCGTGGCCGTGCAACTAATGAAAAACTGTTTTTT.

This clonotype occurred many times. The chain links TRBV7-6 to TRBJ2-2, with a possible D match to TRBD1 (6 bases). V was pared by 2 bases and J by 4 bases, with 14 bases between. The V gene's germline CDR1 is SGHVS and CDR2 FNYEAQ. The CDR3 extends over 16 amino acids. CDR3 bases: TGTGCCAGCAGCTTAACCGGACAGCCAAGCACCGGGGAGCTGTTTTTT. This gives the protein CASSLTGQPSTGELFF. Combining the CDR3 with reference TRBV7-6 and TRBJ2-2 gives the whole variable domain GAGVSQSPRYKVTKRGQDVALRCDPISGHVSLYWYRQALGQGPEFLTYFNYEAQQDKSGLPNDRFSAERPEGSISTLTIQRTEQRDSAMYRCASSLTGQPSTGELFFGEGSRLTVL.

The chain employs TRBV2 and TRBJ1-5, with 9 bases lining up with TRBD1. From germline, CDR1 is SNHLY and CDR2 FYNNEI. The CDR3 consists of 16 residues. The V gene end was trimmed by 6 bases and the J gene end by 2 bases; junction bases not matched to a gene: 8. CDR3 protein: CASRPGTGNGNQPQHF. The CDR3, as DNA: TGTGCCAGCAGACCCGGGACAGGGAACGGCAATCAGCCCCAGCATTTT.

This clonotype was counted between two and nine times. This chain uses TRBV6-2 or TRBV6-3 with TRBJ2-7; 13 bases are shared with TRBD2. V lost 6 bases to trimming and J lost 5 bases; unmatched junction nucleotides: 10. CDR3 size: 16 residues. Germline loops: CDR1 MNHEY, CDR2 SVGEGT. The CDR3 sequence: CASSDWTSGSGNEQYV. CDR3 in DNA: TGTGCCAGCAGCGACTGGACTAGCGGGAGTGGAAACGAGCAGTACGTC.

There are a few counts of this clonotype. The V call is TRBV7-8, the J call TRBJ1-3, with D unclear. CDR3 length: 15 residues. The V gene lost 0 bases and the J gene lost 3 bases, with 9 bases spanning the gap. From germline, CDR1 is SGHVS and CDR2 FQNEAQ. The CDR3 reads CASSLAGGFGNTIYF. DNA for the CDR3: TGTGCCAGCAGCTTAGCGGGAGGGTTTGGAAACACCATATATTTT.

This clonotype came up many times. The rearrangement joins TRBV7-9 to TRBJ2-7; D unclear. V shed 1 base and J shed 5 bases, with 9 bases lying between them. The CDR3 loop spans 13 amino acids. Germline values: CDR1 SEHNR, CDR2 FQNEAQ (reference sequence). The CDR3 loop is CASSLDPLDEQYV. The CDR3 nucleotides are TGTGCCAGCAGCTTAGATCCACTCGACGAGCAGTACGTC.

This clonotype was observed a handful of times. The rearrangement joins TRBV6-5 to TRBJ1-2; D not resolved. The CDR3 sequence is 11 residues long. Trimming took 6 bases from V and 2 from J, leaving 4 bases between them. CDR1 MNHEY and CDR2 SVGAGI come from the germline V gene. CDR3 nucleotide sequence: TGTGCCAGCAGGTGGAACTATGGCTACACCTTC. Translated, it gives CASRWNYGYTF.

There are many counts of this clonotype. This sequence joins TRBV7-2 and TRBJ2-1; 12 bases agree with TRBD2. The length of the CDR3 is 16 residues. V was pared by 6 bases and J by 8 bases, with 11 bases of the junction left unmatched. The germline CDR1 and CDR2 sequences are SGHTA and FQGNSA. The CDR3 nucleotides are TGTGCCAGCAGTCGTGTTTTGAGACTAGCGGGAGATGAGCAGTTCTTC. Its protein is CASSRVLRLAGDEQFF.

This clonotype appeared many times. V usage is TRBV7-2 and J usage is TRBJ2-3; 15 bases line up with TRBD2. The CDR3 runs 16 residues. V lost 2 bases and J lost 6; bases outside the gene matches: 3. CDR1 and CDR2 from the germline V gene are SGHTA and FQGNSA. CDR3 residues: CASSLRTSGRADTQYF. For the CDR3, the DNA is TGTGCCAGCAGCTTAAGGACTAGCGGGAGGGCTGATACGCAGTATTTT.

The V and J genes are TRBV25-1 and TRBJ2-4, with D possibly being TRBD1 or TRBD2 (5 bases each). Germline CDR1 reads MGHDK; CDR2 reads SYGVNS. This CDR3 is built from 14 residues. V lost 3 bases and J 5 bases, leaving 11 bases between the germline ends. The CDR3 spells CASSDGTSQNIQYF. CDR3 DNA sequence: TGTGCCAGCAGTGACGGGACCTCCCAAAACATTCAGTACTTC. Variable domain in full (rest from reference TRBV25-1 and TRBJ2-4): EADIYQTPRYLVIGTGKKITLECSQTMGHDKMYWYQQDPGMELHLIHYSYGVNSTEKGDLSSESTVSRIRTEHFPLTLESARPSHTSQYLCASSDGTSQNIQYFGAGTRLSVL.

J is TRBJ2-7 and V is TRBV6-2 or TRBV6-3, with TRBD2 matching 8 bases. J gave up 0 bases and V 6 bases, and 7 bases lay outside the gene matches. This CDR3 has 15 amino acids. Germline V CDR1 and CDR2: MNHEY, SVGEGT. CDR3 loop: CASSVSGSSSYEQYF. Written as DNA, the CDR3 is TGTGCCAGCAGCGTCAGCGGGAGTAGCTCCTACGAGCAGTACTTC.

This clonotype was detected ten times or more. The CDR3 region is CASSLGGLAGDYEQYV. CDR3 in DNA: TGTGCCAGCAGCTTGGGGGGACTAGCGGGGGACTACGAGCAGTACGTC. This chain links TRBV7-2 with TRBJ2-7; 14 bases agree with TRBD2. V was clipped by 3 bases and J by 3 bases; unmatched bases: 4. This CDR3 has 16 residues. Germline-derived CDR1 and CDR2 are SGHTA and FQGNSA.